This T cell receptor beta chain was retrieved from a study of T cells after yellow fever vaccination (dated by TCRdb to between 2017 and 2020). Study-level background: The SMART-Seq v4 Ultra Low Input RNA kit was used to prepare libraries from fractions with low cell numbers. Two healthy male donors, one aged 18 to 29 and one aged 30 to 40 years, made up the cohort. Blood was drawn at multiple timepoints before and after primary and secondary immunization, with bulk PBMC replicates and cell subsets isolated. To follow T-cell clones before and after primary and booster YFV17D yellow fever vaccination, bulk TCR alpha and beta repertoires were sequenced over time. General findings and caveats noted by the study authors: After the booster, most clones that had expanded after primary vaccination were detected again (around 95% of CD4 and more than 85% of CD8), suggesting broad maintenance of memory. Compared with the primary T-cell response, the secondary T-cell response was faster but weaker, reaching its peak on day 5 rather than on day 15. A small fraction of clonotypes showed up in both the CD4 and CD8 compartments, probably as a result of convergent recombination. Because abundant contaminating clonotypes from the bulk population could be contained in FACS-sorted repertoires, computational filtering was required. Only two donors were included in the study, so the extent to which the findings can be generalized is limited.

CDR1 LGHNA and CDR2 YSLEER were looked up in the germline V gene. The CDR3 covers 17 residues, taking in both the cysteine and the phenylalanine. Only CDR3 DNA remains: 51 bases, in frame from the first base. From V the trimming removes 0 bases and from J it removes 6 bases, while the gene matches leave 9 bases of the junction unaccounted for. TCR cDNA was synthesized by 5'RACE template switching, which introduced a universal primer site and unique molecular identifiers. Priming for cDNA synthesis came from both the TCR alpha and TCR beta constant segments. Library amplification used two PCR steps, and the second PCR step added sample barcodes and sequencing adapters. Sequencing of libraries was done on Illumina HiSeq 2500 (2x100 bp) or NovaSeq (2x150 bp). As for the authors' bioinformatics: MIGEC was used to demultiplex reads and collapse the reads into UMI consensus sequences, and MiXCR was used for V(D)J alignment. Vaccine-responding clonotypes were identified with edgeR using replicate PBMC samples, with FDR below 0.01 and a log2 fold change above 5 up to day 15 being required. Each bulk clonotype received a CD4 or CD8 identity based on whether the sequenced CD4 or CD8 repertoire contained that clonotype at higher abundance. Clonotypes enriched at least 10-fold in dextramer-positive over dextramer-negative fractions were defined as NS4B-specific, and CD4-biased clonotypes were excluded. In-frame beta chains were kept once TCRdb had trimmed the public reads at Q25 with fastp and called clones with MiXCR. Under each unique CDR3 protein, matching rows form one entry showing the most common genes and DNA. It is TCRdb's table, rather than the study itself, that gives the V and J calls and clone size. Recorded for this sample are 75,000 to 100,000 distinct CDR3 sequences; around 9.8% of them occurred a single time. The top ten hold 15% to 20% of the sample.

As to this clonotype: Base-call qualities are not available, and no considerably larger clone is one nucleotide away.

This specimen's treatment or condition label, interpreted: live attenuated yellow fever vaccine strain. A standard Ficoll-Paque protocol was used to isolate PBMCs from peripheral blood. Epitope-specific CD8 T cells were sorted with a dextramer loaded with the yellow fever NS4B epitope peptide, and anti-CD3 and anti-CD8 staining was applied. RNA was extracted with TriZol from bulk PBMCs, CD4 and CD8 fractions, and dextramer-positive and dextramer-negative fractions. The clonotype comes from a man younger than 35 who received the YFV17D yellow fever vaccine. The chain couples TRBV4-3 to TRBJ2-1; 9 of the junction bases match TRBD2. Sequencing used CD8+ T cells not binding an NS4B(214-222) dextramer, sorted from PBMCs, obtained roughly 14 days after the first yellow fever vaccination. The sample's cell subset or site label is to be understood as: NS4B epitope dextramer-negative CD8 T cells. The DNA sequence is as follows: TGCGCCAGCAGCCAAGATCTGTCGGGACTAGCCCCCAATGAGCAGTTCTTC. It translates to CASSQDLSGLAPNEQFF.